A single sample gave rise to the 17 T cell receptor beta chains below, sequenced in a study of OX40 agonist ivuxolimab in advanced cancers. Repertoires were generated with immunoSEQ multiplex PCR, while TCRdb's copy carries only in-frame clones and drops some. Of under 100,000 clones in the sample, 92% are singletons; the top ten hold around 0.5%. Source: CD4+ or CD8+ T cells sorted from blood, taken in a trial of the OX40 agonist ivuxolimab. These receptors were obtained from an adult with an advanced solid tumor such as melanoma, head and neck, liver or kidney cancer.

The chain employs TRBV19 and TRBJ1-4; 12 bases line up with TRBD1. The germline V gene has CDR1 LNHDA and CDR2 SQIVND (reference sequence). V lost 6 bases to trimming and J lost 7 bases; unmatched junction nucleotides: 6. This CDR3 spans 15 amino acids. The DNA of the CDR3 is TGTGCCAGTAGCCCTCGGGACAGGGGGCGTGAAAAACTGTTTTTT. Amino acids: CASSPRDRGREKLFF.

In its sample, this clone was seen a few times. The chain links TRBV2 to TRBJ2-7; 10 bases are a match to TRBD1. Trimming removed 7 bases from V and 2 bases from J; junction bases left unmatched: 8. The CDR3 is 15 residues long. CDR1 and CDR2 from the germline V gene are SNHLY and FYNNEI. The CDR3 bases are TGTGCCAGCACTATCGACAGGGGGCCCACCTACGAGCAGTACTTC. It codes for CASTIDRGPTYEQYF.

The chain recombines TRBV6-1 with TRBJ2-1; 9 bases line up with TRBD2. J was trimmed by 3 bases and V by 4 bases; bases with no gene match: 10. CDR1 MNHNS and CDR2 SASEGT come from the germline V gene. The CDR3 is 17 amino acids. Here the CDR3 DNA reads TGTGCCAGCAGTGCCCGCGGCGGGGGGGTCCTCTACAATGAGCAGTTCTTC. It yields the protein CASSARGGGVLYNEQFF.

This chain joins TRBV4-3 and TRBJ1-5; D remains unclear. This CDR3 comprises 15 residues. The germline CDR1 and CDR2 sequences are LGHNA and YSLEER. Between the trimmed V and J ends, which lost 4 bases and 0 bases, there was a span of 10 bases. CDR3 DNA sequence: TGCGCCAGCAGCCTAGGGATTCTTAGCAATCAGCCCCAGCATTTT. Translated: CASSLGILSNQPQHF.

As regards this clone: Other nucleotide sequences in the sample specify the same CDR3. The chain is built from TRBV5-4 and TRBJ2-1, with 14 positions matching TRBD2. With V trimmed by 3 bases and J by 0 bases, 2 bases remained unmatched. From germline, CDR1 is SGHNT and CDR2 YYREEE (reference sequence). The CDR3 consists of 17 residues. CDR3 loop: CASSSGLAGGSYNEQFF. The CDR3 DNA reads as TGTGCCAGCAGCTCTGGACTAGCGGGGGGCTCCTACAATGAGCAGTTCTTC.

The genes are TRBV7-2 and TRBJ1-1; D is possibly TRBD1 (6 bases). The CDR3 extends over 18 amino acids. V lost 2 bases and J lost 6, with 25 bases in between. Germline loops: CDR1 SGHTA, CDR2 FQGNSA. CDR3 residues: CASSLYGQGPLKTAEAFF. The CDR3 DNA reads as TGTGCCAGCAGCTTATACGGCCAGGGGCCTTTGAAGACTGCTGAAGCTTTCTTT.

The chain carries TRBV7-2 and TRBJ2-7; no clear D gene. Deletions cut 3 bases from V and 5 bases from J, with 14 bases between. The CDR3 is 14 residues long. CDR1 and CDR2 from the germline V gene are SGHTA and FQGNSA. CDR3 DNA: TGTGCCAGCAGCTTGGTCTCAGCTAGGAACGAGCAGTACTTC. The encoded protein is CASSLVSARNEQYF.

This clone showed up just once. Here the CDR3 DNA reads TGCAGCGTCCCGGGACTAGCGGGAGCCCATGCCACCACAGATACGCAGTATTTT. Residues: CSVPGLAGAHATTDTQYF. V usage is TRBV29-1 and J usage is TRBJ2-3; TRBD2 agrees at 14 bases. This CDR3 region has 18 residues. From germline, CDR1 is SQVTM and CDR2 ANQGSEA. The V and J ends lost 6 bases and 2 bases, in that order; junction bases with no gene match: 13.

The count of this clone is one. This sequence joins TRBV27 and TRBJ2-1; 8 bases fit TRBD2. Germline values: CDR1 MNHEY, CDR2 SMNVEV (reference sequence). Trimming cost V 2 bases and J 9 bases; bases outside gene matches: 9. The CDR3 sequence is 15 residues long. CDR3 DNA sequence: TGTGCCAGCAGTTTAGCGGGAGGCAGGGCAGGTGAGCAGTTCTTC. Translating gives CASSLAGGRAGEQFF.

The chain employs TRBV30 and TRBJ2-3; D perhaps matches TRBD2 (6 bases). This CDR3 spans 15 amino acids. V was shortened by 0 bases and J by 2 bases, with 12 bases between the two germline ends. Germline CDR1 GTSNPN, CDR2 SVGIG (reference sequence). CDR3 in DNA: TGTGCCTGGAGTGTACTTCGGGGGAACACAGATACGCAGTATTTT. Translated, it gives CAWSVLRGNTDTQYF.

This chain connects TRBV5-4 to TRBJ1-1; the D gene is possibly TRBD1 (6 bases). Between the trimmed V and J ends, which lost 2 bases and 1 base, there was a span of 15 bases. The CDR3 is 16 residues long. The germline V gene encodes CDR1 SGHNT and CDR2 YYREEE (reference sequence). CDR3 region: CASSLETGIGNTEAFF. CDR3 sequence (DNA): TGTGCCAGCAGCTTAGAAACAGGGATTGGGAACACTGAAGCTTTCTTT.

The CDR3 loop reads CASSLEQGDYGYTF. In DNA, the CDR3 is TGTGCCAGCTCACTGGAACAGGGGGACTATGGCTACACCTTC. The J gene is TRBJ1-2, the V gene TRBV18; 8 bases align to TRBD1. Germline assignment: CDR1 KGHSH and CDR2 LQKENI. The CDR3 totals 14 residues. Trimming at V came to 4 bases and at J to 3 bases, leaving 4 bases not matched to a gene.

The chain combines TRBV11-3 with TRBJ2-5, with 9 bases lining up with TRBD1. After removal of 1 base from V and 5 bases from J, the junction contained 14 bases not matched to a gene. Germline CDR1 reads SGHNT; CDR2 reads YENEEA. The CDR3 is made up of 18 amino acids. The CDR3 sequence: CASSLGIDPGQGTETQYF. The CDR3 DNA follows: TGTGCCAGCAGCTTAGGAATCGACCCGGGACAGGGAACGGAGACCCAGTACTTC.

V usage is TRBV2 and J usage is TRBJ2-1; D might be TRBD2 (6 bases). V was pared by 7 bases and J by 4 bases, with 14 bases between. The CDR3 is 14 residues long. Per the germline V gene, CDR1 is SNHLY and CDR2 is FYNNEI. The CDR3 here is CASTREEAYNEQFF. CDR3 DNA: TGTGCCAGCACCAGGGAGGAGGCATACAATGAGCAGTTCTTC. The complete variable domain, with remaining parts taken from reference TRBV2 and TRBJ2-1, reads EPEVTQTPSHQVTQMGQEVILRCVPISNHLYFYWYRQILGQKVEFLVSFYNNEISEKSEIFDDQFSVERPDGSNFTLKIRSTKLEDSAMYFCASTREEAYNEQFFGPGTRLTVL.

A single count supports this clone. V is TRBV30 and J is TRBJ2-5; 10 bases fit TRBD1. The CDR3 covers 17 residues. Germline values: CDR1 GTSNPN, CDR2 SVGIG (reference sequence). V was clipped by 2 bases and J by 0 bases; unmatched bases: 9. In DNA, the CDR3 is TGTGCCTGGAGTACCGGACAGGGGGGAGGGTACCAAGAGACCCAGTACTTC. Translated: CAWSTGQGGGYQETQYF.

The rearrangement joins TRBV19 to TRBJ1-3, with D possibly TRBD1 on 5 matching bases. Trimming took off 10 bases at V and 7 bases at J, with 20 bases between the two ends. This CDR3 is 14 amino acids long. Germline assignment: CDR1 LNHDA and CDR2 SQIVND (reference sequence). This CDR3 reads CATRLLGGENTIYF. The DNA for the CDR3 is TGTGCCACCCGCCTCCTGGGAGGGGAGAACACCATATATTTT.

The CDR3 DNA sequence: TGTGCCAGCAGCTTAGCCCCCAGGGGACCAAGCTCTGGAAACACCATATATTTT. This translates into CASSLAPRGPSSGNTIYF. V usage is TRBV11-2 and J usage is TRBJ1-3; a weak D match, TRBD1 (6 bases). The CDR3 loop spans 18 amino acids. Trimming removed 1 base at V and 0 bases at J, with 16 bases between. CDR1 SGHAT and CDR2 FQNNGV come from the germline V gene.